One sample yielded the 30 T cell receptor beta chains listed below, sequenced in a study of shared clonotypes between healthy human individuals. The assay was immunoSEQ multiplex PCR, and TCRdb's table has in-frame clones only and misses some. The data hold fewer than 1.8 million clones, with approximately 98.5% observed a single time. The specimen sequenced was naive CD4+ T cells sorted from blood. Subset reported: CD45RA+ positively selected. The source of these receptors is a young man in good health.

This clone was seen just once. The chain uses TRBV7-2 and TRBJ2-7, with D perhaps matching TRBD1 or TRBD2 (6 bases each). Germline CDR1 and CDR2: SGHTA and FQGNSA. This CDR3 has 15 amino acids. V gave up 4 bases and J gave up 9 bases, with 22 bases separating them. The CDR3 spells CASSWGLATLGGQYF. The CDR3 DNA is TGTGCCAGCAGCTGGGGTCTAGCGACCTTAGGGGGGCAGTACTTC.

The rearrangement joins TRBV6-1 to TRBJ2-7; 7 bases match TRBD2. CDR1 and CDR2 (germline): MNHNS, SASEGT. The CDR3 has 15 amino acids. The trim removed 4 bases at V and 2 bases at J, leaving 8 bases unmatched. The CDR3 sequence: CASSVLGRGTYEQYF. CDR3 DNA: TGTGCCAGCAGTGTGCTGGGGCGGGGGACCTACGAGCAGTACTTC.

The V call is TRBV4-2, the J call TRBJ1-2; 7 bases line up with TRBD1. The germline V gene has CDR1 LGHNA and CDR2 YNFKEQ. This CDR3 spans 12 amino acids. With 6 bases clipped from V and 7 bases from J, the junction kept 5 bases outside the gene matches. CDR3 loop: CASRPTGAGYTF. CDR3 coding DNA: TGTGCCAGCAGACCAACAGGGGCTGGCTACACCTTC.

The chain carries TRBV5-4 and TRBJ2-1; tentative D call: TRBD1 (6 bases). This CDR3 comprises 16 residues. The germline gives CDR1 SGHNT, CDR2 YYREEE (reference sequence). V was trimmed by 5 bases and J by 6 bases, leaving 21 bases between them. Written as DNA, the CDR3 is TGTGCCAGCAGTTCCGCCCCCACCGGGACAAGCAATGAGCAGTTCTTC. Its translation is CASSSAPTGTSNEQFF.

A note on this clone: Other DNA sequences in the sample encode the same CDR3. The rearrangement links TRBV5-1 to TRBJ2-5, with a tentative D call TRBD1 (5 bases). CDR3 length: 14 amino acids. Germline V gene data show CDR1 as SGHRS and CDR2 as YFSETQ. The V end was cut by 0 bases, the J end by 1 base, with 7 bases between. In DNA, the CDR3 is TGCGCCAGCAGCTTGGGGGGCCCCCAAGAGACCCAGTACTTC. Protein sequence: CASSLGGPQETQYF.

The V gene is TRBV2, the J gene TRBJ2-1, with D perhaps being TRBD1 or TRBD2 (5 bases each). The V gene lost 8 bases and the J gene lost 7 bases, with 18 bases spanning the gap. Germline assignment: CDR1 SNHLY and CDR2 FYNNEI. This CDR3 has 14 amino acids. In DNA, the CDR3 is TGTGCCAGCTCGATCGGGACCGCTCGGAATGAGCAGTTCTTC. Amino acids: CASSIGTARNEQFF.

The rearrangement uses TRBV5-6 and TRBJ2-3, with 7 bases fitting TRBD1. J lost 3 bases, V lost 1 base, and 8 bases had no gene match. Germline lookup yields CDR1 SGHDT and CDR2 YYEEEE. The CDR3 has 16 residues. The CDR3 is CASSLLATGTTDTQYF. The CDR3 coding sequence is TGTGCCAGCAGCTTGTTGGCGACAGGGACAACAGATACGCAGTATTTT.

The genes are TRBV11-2 and TRBJ2-2, with TRBD1 matching over 9 bases. This CDR3 region has 14 residues. CDR1 SGHAT and CDR2 FQNNGV come from the germline V gene. Trimming took 5 bases from V and 6 from J; bases not matched to a gene: 4. The chain's CDR3 is CASSRDRVAGELFF. CDR3 in DNA: TGTGCCAGCAGCCGGGACAGGGTCGCCGGGGAGCTGTTTTTT.

The chain links TRBV7-8 to TRBJ2-1, with 11 bases identical to TRBD2. CDR1 and CDR2 (germline): SGHVS, FQNEAQ. V shed 5 bases and J 4 bases; nucleotides not matched to a gene: 22. The CDR3 consists of 21 residues. This CDR3 reads CASSRKQVASGRYTGYNEQFF. CDR3 nucleotides: TGTGCCAGCAGCCGCAAACAAGTGGCTAGCGGGAGGTACACGGGTTACAATGAGCAGTTCTTC.

V gene TRBV9 combines with J gene TRBJ2-6; D ambiguous. The CDR3 has 14 amino acids. In germline, CDR1 is SGDLS, CDR2 YYNGEE. V lost 0 bases and J 5 bases, leaving 6 bases between the germline ends. CDR3 in amino acids: CASSVAAWANVLTF. CDR3 bases: TGTGCCAGCAGCGTAGCCGCGTGGGCCAACGTCCTGACTTTC. Looking up the rest from reference TRBV9 and TRBJ2-6 gives the full variable domain: DSGVTQTPKHLITATGQRVTLRCSPRSGDLSVYWYQQSLDQGLQFLIQYYNGEERAKGNILERFSAQQFPDLHSELNLSSLELGDSALYFCASSVAAWANVLTFGAGSRLTVL.

The genes are TRBV29-1 and TRBJ2-2, with 9 nucleotides matching TRBD1. CDR1 is SQVTM and CDR2 is ANQGSEA in the germline V gene. With 2 bases clipped from V and 2 bases from J, the junction kept 9 bases outside the gene matches. The CDR3 covers 17 residues. This chain's CDR3 is CSVEPWEGQGNTGELFF. CDR3 in DNA: TGCAGCGTTGAACCATGGGAGGGACAGGGTAACACCGGGGAGCTGTTTTTT.

A remark on this clone: The same CDR3 also results from other DNA sequences found in this sample. V is TRBV6-5 and J is TRBJ2-7; D remains ambiguous. This CDR3 contains 11 residues. Looked up from germline, CDR1 is MNHEY and CDR2 is SVGAGI. V lost 5 bases and J lost 2, with 4 bases in between. The DNA for the CDR3 is TGTGCCAGCAGTAGCCCCTACGAGCAGTACTTC. Protein product: CASSSPYEQYF.

The V call is TRBV7-6, the J call TRBJ2-2, with unresolved D. This CDR3 is 13 amino acids long. Germline CDR1 reads SGHVS; CDR2 reads FNYEAQ. V dropped 2 bases and J dropped 5 bases, with 6 bases sitting between them. The CDR3 DNA sequence: TGTGCCAGCAGCTTACGGACGACCGGGGAGCTGTTTTTT. Protein: CASSLRTTGELFF.

The rearrangement uses TRBV19 and TRBJ1-5; maybe TRBD1 (6 bases). Trimming shortened V by 5 bases and J by 0 bases, and 11 bases separated the two germline ends. Germline assignment: CDR1 LNHDA and CDR2 SQIVND (reference sequence). The CDR3 consists of 15 residues. This CDR3 reads CASSGTGYSNQPQHF. DNA for the CDR3: TGTGCCAGTAGTGGCACAGGGTATAGCAATCAGCCCCAGCATTTT.

The genes are TRBV6-5 and TRBJ1-2, with D perhaps TRBD1 (6 bases). Deletions cut 6 bases from V and 2 bases from J, with 16 bases between. The germline gives CDR1 MNHEY, CDR2 SVGAGI. The CDR3 contains 15 residues. The CDR3 region has the DNA TGTGCCAGCAGAAGACCCATTGGACAGAACTATGGCTACACCTTC. It yields the protein CASRRPIGQNYGYTF.

V is TRBV18 and J is TRBJ1-5; D is unresolved. From germline, CDR1 is KGHSH and CDR2 LQKENI. Trimming removed 2 bases from V and 11 bases from J, with 13 bases in between. This CDR3 comprises 13 residues. CDR3 nucleotide sequence: TGTGCCAGCTCACCAAAAGAGCGGCGGGCCCAGCATTTT. The encoded protein is CASSPKERRAQHF. The entire variable domain, with the rest obtained from reference TRBV18 and TRBJ1-5, is as follows: NAGVMQNPRHLVRRRGQEARLRCSPMKGHSHVYWYRQLPEEGLKFMVYLQKENIIDESGMPKERFSAEFPKEGPSILRIQQVVRGDSAAYFCASSPKERRAQHFGDGTRLSIL.

With respect to this clone: The sample contains more than one DNA sequence encoding this CDR3. This chain joins TRBV5-1 and TRBJ2-7, with D unresolved. The CDR3 length is 14 residues. Germline-derived CDR1 and CDR2 are SGHRS and YFSETQ. V lost 4 bases to trimming and J lost 0 bases, with 11 bases between them. The CDR3 sequence: CASSPGLSSYEQYF. The CDR3 region has the DNA TGCGCCAGCAGCCCTGGTTTGAGCTCCTACGAGCAGTACTTC.

This chain joins TRBV27 and TRBJ2-2; TRBD2 matches 9 bases. CDR3 size: 16 residues. Trimming took 6 bases from V and 7 from J; bases not matched to a gene: 12. Germline V CDR1 and CDR2: MNHEY, SMNVEV (reference sequence). CDR3 protein: CASRLIAGVTVGELFF. The DNA for the CDR3 is TGTGCCAGCAGACTTATAGCGGGAGTAACGGTCGGGGAGCTGTTTTTT.

Comment on this clone: The sample carries other DNA sequences with the same CDR3. The chain is built from TRBV19 and TRBJ2-2; 7 positions agree with TRBD2. Per the germline V gene, CDR1 is LNHDA and CDR2 is SQIVND (reference sequence). With V trimmed by 6 bases and J by 5 bases, 3 bases remained unmatched. The CDR3 covers 13 residues. CDR3 nucleotides: TGTGCCAGTAGCATCGGGGGGACCGGGGAGCTGTTTTTT. Residues: CASSIGGTGELFF.

The chain joins TRBV18 to TRBJ2-6, with 10 bases identical to TRBD1. Germline loops: CDR1 KGHSH, CDR2 LQKENI. Trimming cost V 6 bases and J 4 bases; bases outside gene matches: 12. The CDR3 length is 18 residues. The CDR3 region has the DNA TGTGCCAGCTCGACACTGCGGACAGGGGGGGTAGGGGCCAACGTCCTGACTTTC. Its translation: CASSTLRTGGVGANVLTF.

The rearrangement links TRBV1 to TRBJ2-3; the table gives TRBD2 as D, unverified against the DNA. TRBV1 corresponds to a pseudogene. The CDR3 covers 18 residues. As DNA, the CDR3 is TGCACCAGCAGCCAAGAACTAGCGAGATGGGGTGGAACAGATACGCAGTATTTT. Amino acids: CTSSQELARWGGTDTQYF.

The CDR3 spells CASSSTGGMGPQHF. CDR3 coding DNA: TGTGCCAGCAGCAGCACCGGGGGGATGGGGCCCCAGCATTTT. The V gene is TRBV6-6, the J gene TRBJ1-5; D possibly corresponds to TRBD1 (5 bases). CDR1 MNHNY and CDR2 SVGAGI come from the germline V gene (reference sequence). The CDR3 spans 14 residues. V lost 6 bases to trimming and J lost 9 bases, with 18 bases between them.

This chain joins TRBV7-9 and TRBJ2-7, with TRBD1 identical over 7 bases. CDR3 length: 18 residues. Trimming at V came to 7 bases and at J to 3 bases, leaving 21 bases not matched to a gene. In germline, CDR1 is SEHNR, CDR2 FQNEAQ (reference sequence). CDR3 sequence: CASTPGGGNSGPHYEQYF. As DNA, the CDR3 is TGTGCCAGCACCCCAGGGGGTGGGAATTCTGGGCCGCACTACGAGCAGTACTTC.

The gene calls are TRBV10-3 and TRBJ2-3; TRBD2 matches at 11 bases. The V gene end was trimmed by 3 bases and the J gene end by 6 bases; junction bases not matched to a gene: 5. CDR3 length equals 15 residues. Germline CDR1 is ENHRY and CDR2 is SYGVKD. The CDR3 DNA reads TGTGCCATCAGTGAACGGACTAGCGGGTTGGATACGCAGTATTTT. Residues: CAISERTSGLDTQYF.

Worth noting for this clone: The same CDR3 also results from other DNA sequences found in this sample. This chain links TRBV5-8 with TRBJ2-7; D is undetermined. Germline loops: CDR1 SGHTS, CDR2 YDEGEE. CDR3 length equals 10 residues. Trimming cost V 4 bases and J 4 bases, with 3 bases left between them. CDR3 sequence (DNA): TGTGCCAGCAGCCTTTACGAGCAGTACTTC. This sequence encodes CASSLYEQYF.

This clone was observed once. The CDR3 DNA follows: TGTGCCAGCCGGGACCTCCCAAACACCGGGGAGCTGTTTTTT. Protein: CASRDLPNTGELFF. The genes are TRBV18 and TRBJ2-2; the D call may be TRBD1 or TRBD2 (5 bases each). Germline CDR1 reads KGHSH; CDR2 reads LQKENI. With 8 bases removed from V and 2 bases from J, the gap between germline ends came to 12 bases. The CDR3 totals 14 residues.

A single count supports this clone. The rearrangement joins TRBV11-2 to TRBJ2-7; D gene uncertain. The CDR3 runs 12 residues. V lost 7 bases to trimming and J lost 6 bases, with 13 bases between them. Germline CDR1 reads SGHAT; CDR2 reads FQNNGV. The DNA for the CDR3 is TGTGCCAGCACCCTTGAAACCCTCGAGCAGTACTTC. It codes for CASTLETLEQYF.

This chain links TRBV27 with TRBJ2-7; 11 nucleotides match TRBD2. J gave up 13 bases and V 3 bases, and 14 bases lay outside the gene matches. CDR3 length: 15 amino acids. CDR1 is MNHEY and CDR2 is SMNVEV in the germline V gene (reference sequence). CDR3 in DNA: TGTGCCAGCAGTTTTCGTGCTAGCGGGAGGACGGCGCCCTACTTC. This gives the protein CASSFRASGRTAPYF.

The chain uses TRBV5-6 and TRBJ2-2; perhaps TRBD1 as D (6 bases). Trimming took 0 bases from V and 6 from J, leaving 9 bases between them. Germline CDR1 reads SGHDT; CDR2 reads YYEEEE. The CDR3 runs to 14 residues. DNA for the CDR3: TGTGCCAGCAGCTTGGCCAAGGGGGCCGGGGAGCTGTTTTTT. Its protein is CASSLAKGAGELFF.

The chain couples TRBV11-3 to TRBJ2-1, with no clear D. Germline assignment: CDR1 SGHNT and CDR2 YENEEA. This CDR3 comprises 13 residues. Trimming shortened V by 4 bases and J by 7 bases, and 11 bases separated the two germline ends. Here the CDR3 DNA reads TGTGCCAGCAGCTACAGAGTTCTAAATGAGCAGTTCTTC. Translating gives CASSYRVLNEQFF.